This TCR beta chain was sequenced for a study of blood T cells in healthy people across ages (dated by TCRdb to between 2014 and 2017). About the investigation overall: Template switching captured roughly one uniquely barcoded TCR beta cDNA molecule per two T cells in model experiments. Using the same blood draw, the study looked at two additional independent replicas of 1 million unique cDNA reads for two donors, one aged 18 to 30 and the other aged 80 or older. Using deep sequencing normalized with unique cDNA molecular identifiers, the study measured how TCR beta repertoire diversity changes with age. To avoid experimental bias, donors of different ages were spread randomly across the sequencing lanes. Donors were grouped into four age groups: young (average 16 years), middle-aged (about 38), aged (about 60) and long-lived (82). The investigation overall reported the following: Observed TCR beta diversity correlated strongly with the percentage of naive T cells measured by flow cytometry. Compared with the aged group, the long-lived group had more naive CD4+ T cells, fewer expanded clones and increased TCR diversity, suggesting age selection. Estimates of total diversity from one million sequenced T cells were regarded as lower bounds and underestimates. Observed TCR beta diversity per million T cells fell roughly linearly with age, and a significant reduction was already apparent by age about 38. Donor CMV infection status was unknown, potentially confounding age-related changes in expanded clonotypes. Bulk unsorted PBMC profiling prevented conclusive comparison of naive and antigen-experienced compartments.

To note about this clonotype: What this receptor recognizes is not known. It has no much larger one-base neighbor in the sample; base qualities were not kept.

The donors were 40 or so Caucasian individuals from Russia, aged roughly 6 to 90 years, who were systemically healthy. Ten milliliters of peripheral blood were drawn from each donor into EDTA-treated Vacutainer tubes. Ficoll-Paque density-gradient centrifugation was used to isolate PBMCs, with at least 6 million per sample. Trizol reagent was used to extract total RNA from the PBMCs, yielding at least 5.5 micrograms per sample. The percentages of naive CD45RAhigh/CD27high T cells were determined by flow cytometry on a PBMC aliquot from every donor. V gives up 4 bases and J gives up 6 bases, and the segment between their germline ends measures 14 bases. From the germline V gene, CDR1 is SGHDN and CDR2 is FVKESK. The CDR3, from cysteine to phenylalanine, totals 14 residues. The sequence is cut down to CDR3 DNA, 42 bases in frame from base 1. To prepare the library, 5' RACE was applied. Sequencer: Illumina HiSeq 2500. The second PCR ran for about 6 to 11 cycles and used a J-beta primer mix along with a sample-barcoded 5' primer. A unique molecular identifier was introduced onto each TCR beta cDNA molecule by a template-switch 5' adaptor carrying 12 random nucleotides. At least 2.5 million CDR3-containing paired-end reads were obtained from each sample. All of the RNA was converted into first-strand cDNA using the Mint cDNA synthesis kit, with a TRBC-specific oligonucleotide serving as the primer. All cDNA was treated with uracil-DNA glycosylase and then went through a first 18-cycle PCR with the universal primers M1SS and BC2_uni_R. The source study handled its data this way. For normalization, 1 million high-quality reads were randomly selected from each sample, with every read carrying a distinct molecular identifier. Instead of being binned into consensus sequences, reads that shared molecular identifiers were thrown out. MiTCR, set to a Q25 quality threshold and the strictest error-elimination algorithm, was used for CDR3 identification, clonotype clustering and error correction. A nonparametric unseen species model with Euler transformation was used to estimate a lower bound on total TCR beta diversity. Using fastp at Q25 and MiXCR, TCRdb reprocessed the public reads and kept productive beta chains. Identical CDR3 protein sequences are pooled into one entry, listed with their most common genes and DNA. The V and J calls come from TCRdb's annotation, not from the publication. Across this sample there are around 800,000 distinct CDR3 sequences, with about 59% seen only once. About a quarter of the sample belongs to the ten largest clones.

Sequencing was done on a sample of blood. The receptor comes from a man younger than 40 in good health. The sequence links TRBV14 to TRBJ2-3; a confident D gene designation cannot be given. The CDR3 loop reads CASSPSHPWDTQYF. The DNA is TGTGCCAGCAGCCCGTCCCATCCTTGGGATACGCAGTATTTT.